This TCR beta chain was identified during a study of T cell changes during pregnancy in multiple sclerosis. CDR3 size: 15 residues. After removal of 0 bases from V and 8 bases from J, the junction contained 6 bases not matched to a gene. Germline-derived CDR1 and CDR2 are SGHVS and FNYEAQ. Generated by immunoSEQ multiplex PCR, the TCRdb table keeps only in-frame clones and is missing some. The sample consists of 70,000 or so clones, approximately 91% of them appearing once. Sequencing used peripheral blood, obtained in the third trimester of pregnancy. The source of this sequence is a female donor with multiple sclerosis, enrolled in a pregnancy study. J is TRBJ2-1 and V is TRBV7-6; TRBD1 matches 8 bases. CDR3 amino acids: CASSLADRVWDEQFF. CDR3 DNA sequence: TGTGCCAGCAGCTTAGCGGACAGGGTATGGGATGAGCAGTTCTTC. Complete variable domain (other parts from reference TRBV7-6 and TRBJ2-1): GAGVSQSPRYKVTKRGQDVALRCDPISGHVSLYWYRQALGQGPEFLTYFNYEAQQDKSGLPNDRFSAERPEGSISTLTIQRTEQRDSAMYRCASSLADRVWDEQFFGPGTRLTVL.